The entry below gives a single T cell receptor (beta chain) sequence along with its context. V gave up 10 bases and J gave up 5 bases; unmatched junction bases: 13. CDR1 is SGHDN, CDR2 FVKESK, per germline. This CDR3 has 15 amino acids. The record originates from a study of blood T cell repertoires in COVID-19. Study-wide context: From the United States, Italy and Spain came samples of acute and convalescent COVID-19.

Source study methods: Amplification of reference gene primers was used by the study to estimate nucleated cell counts. Using immunoSEQ multiplex PCR, the repertoire was profiled, and TCRdb retains in-frame clones only, with some absent. V, J and clone size are those of that table, while D and trimming were read from the DNA. This table has 45,000 to 65,000 clones, roughly four fifths appearing once. The chain combines TRBV14 with TRBJ2-5; TRBD2 matches at 10 bases. The receptor was isolated from a woman aged 55-70 years with acute or convalescent COVID-19. Sequencing was performed on peripheral blood. In DNA, the CDR3 is TGTGCCACATCGAGCGGGGGGGCCGGCCGGGAGACCCAGTACTTC. Protein sequence: CATSSGGAGRETQYF.